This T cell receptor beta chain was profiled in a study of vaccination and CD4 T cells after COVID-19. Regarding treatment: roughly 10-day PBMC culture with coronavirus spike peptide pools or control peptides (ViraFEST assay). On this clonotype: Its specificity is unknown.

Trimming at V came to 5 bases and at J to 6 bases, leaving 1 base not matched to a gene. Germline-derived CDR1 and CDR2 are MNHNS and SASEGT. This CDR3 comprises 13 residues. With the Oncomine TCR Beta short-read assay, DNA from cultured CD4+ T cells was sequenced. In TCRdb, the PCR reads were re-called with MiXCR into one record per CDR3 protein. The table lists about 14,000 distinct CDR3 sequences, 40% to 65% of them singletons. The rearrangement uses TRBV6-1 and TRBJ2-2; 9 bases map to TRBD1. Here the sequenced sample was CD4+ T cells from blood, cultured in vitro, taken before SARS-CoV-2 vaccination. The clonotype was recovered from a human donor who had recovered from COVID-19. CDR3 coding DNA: TGTGCCAGCAGTAGACAGGGGGCCGGGGAGCTGTTTTTT. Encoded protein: CASSRQGAGELFF.